Listed here are 17 T cell receptor beta chains from one sample, sequenced in a study of blood T cell repertoires in COVID-19. Generated by immunoSEQ multiplex PCR, the TCRdb table keeps only in-frame clones and is missing some. The sample carries around 54,000 clones, 89% recorded once. Sequenced sample: peripheral blood. The receptors shown here come from a human donor in a cohort sampled during active COVID-19.

J is TRBJ1-4 and V is TRBV19, with 7 bases fitting TRBD1. The CDR3 covers 12 residues. V lost 5 bases to trimming and J lost 7 bases; unmatched junction nucleotides: 1. The germline gives CDR1 LNHDA, CDR2 SQIVND (reference sequence). The CDR3 loop is CASSWTGEKLFF. In DNA form, the CDR3 reads TGTGCCAGTAGTTGGACAGGTGAAAAACTGTTTTTT.

J is TRBJ2-7 and V is TRBV6-5, with unresolved D. This CDR3 comprises 14 residues. Per the germline V gene, CDR1 is MNHEY and CDR2 is SVGAGI. Trimming took 3 bases from V and 4 from J, leaving 13 bases between them. The CDR3 sequence: CASSYLGGHYEQYF. CDR3 nucleotide sequence: TGTGCCAGCAGTTATCTCGGCGGTCATTACGAGCAGTACTTC.

This chain joins TRBV19 and TRBJ2-1; weak D call: TRBD1 (6 bases). Trimming pared 11 bases from V and 0 bases from J, leaving 11 bases between. The CDR3 totals 13 residues. Germline V CDR1 and CDR2: LNHDA, SQIVND (reference sequence). The CDR3 DNA reads as TGTGCCGTGGGGGCCCGCTCCTACAATGAGCAGTTCTTC. Its translation: CAVGARSYNEQFF.

The V and J genes are TRBV11-2 and TRBJ2-3; 8 positions match TRBD2. J was trimmed by 9 bases and V by 2 bases; bases with no gene match: 7. The CDR3 has 14 amino acids. CDR1 and CDR2 (germline): SGHAT, FQNNGV. In nucleotides, the CDR3 is TGTGCCAGCAGCTTAAATGCCCGGGAGGGGACGCAGTATTTT. Its translation is CASSLNAREGTQYF.

The chain combines TRBV15 with TRBJ2-7; 7 bases are a match to TRBD2. The CDR3 extends over 12 amino acids. J gave up 9 bases and V 4 bases, and 6 bases lay outside the gene matches. In germline, CDR1 is LNHNV, CDR2 YYDKDF (reference sequence). CDR3 DNA: TGTGCCACCAGCATTGGAGCGGGGAGGCAGTACTTC. Encoded protein: CATSIGAGRQYF.

The chain couples TRBV19 to TRBJ1-1; 7 bases are a match to TRBD1. CDR3 size: 13 residues. Trimming cost V 10 bases and J 3 bases; bases outside gene matches: 8. Germline lookup yields CDR1 LNHDA and CDR2 SQIVND (reference sequence). The CDR3 DNA follows: TGTGCCACCAAAGGGGGCGCGTACACTGAAGCTTTCTTT. Amino acid sequence: CATKGGAYTEAFF.

The chain has TRBV18 and TRBJ2-2; TRBD1 is a possible D gene (5 bases). V was clipped by 4 bases and J by 5 bases, with 8 bases between them. The length of the CDR3 is 13 residues. Germline V gives CDR1 KGHSH, CDR2 LQKENI. Here the CDR3 reads CASSRSGTGELFF. In DNA form, the CDR3 reads TGTGCCAGCTCACGTTCAGGGACCGGGGAGCTGTTTTTT.

The chain combines TRBV27 with TRBJ2-7; 8 bases are a match to TRBD1. The CDR3 consists of 15 residues. The V and J ends lost 3 bases and 5 bases, in that order; junction bases with no gene match: 9. Looked up from germline, CDR1 is MNHEY and CDR2 is SMNVEV (reference sequence). CDR3 region: CASSLRTGLRNEQYF. The CDR3 bases are TGTGCCAGCAGTTTGAGGACAGGGCTAAGGAACGAGCAGTACTTC.

J is TRBJ2-1 and V is TRBV7-2, with D unresolved. Germline CDR1 SGHTA, CDR2 FQGNSA. The CDR3 is 15 residues long. The V and J ends lost 3 bases and 5 bases respectively, with 14 bases between them. The CDR3 nucleotides are TGTGCCAGCAGCTTGACTTCGGTTAAAAACAATGAGCAGTTCTTC. Translation gives CASSLTSVKNNEQFF. The full variable domain, its missing parts supplied by reference TRBV7-2 and TRBJ2-1, is GAGVSQSPSNKVTEKGKDVELRCDPISGHTALYWYRQSLGQGLEFLIYFQGNSAPDKSGLPSDRFSAERTGGSVSTLTIQRTQQEDSAVYLCASSLTSVKNNEQFFGPGTRLTVL.

The CDR3, as DNA: TGTGCCAGCAGCTTTTCGGGCTATGGCTACACCTTC. This gives the protein CASSFSGYGYTF. This chain uses TRBV5-6 with TRBJ1-2; D gene ambiguous. CDR3 length: 12 residues. The V gene lost 2 bases and the J gene lost 4 bases, with 6 bases spanning the gap. CDR1 is SGHDT, CDR2 YYEEEE, per germline.

This clone has just one count. This chain connects TRBV24-1 to TRBJ2-3, with a tentative D call TRBD1 (5 bases). CDR3 length: 14 amino acids. Germline CDR1 KGHDR, CDR2 SFDVKD. V lost 8 bases, J lost 0 bases, and 11 bases lay in between. The CDR3 DNA follows: TGTGCCACCACGACAGAGTTTAGCACAGATACGCAGTATTTT. Translating it yields CATTTEFSTDTQYF.

This clone was seen only once. The genes are TRBV6-5 and TRBJ2-5; the D is unclear. The CDR3 consists of 11 residues. CDR1 is MNHEY, CDR2 SVGAGI, per germline. V was clipped by 2 bases and J by 5 bases, with 3 bases between them. This chain's CDR3 is CASSYGETQYF. The CDR3 nucleotides read TGTGCCAGCAGTTACGGCGAGACCCAGTACTTC.

The V gene is TRBV28, the J gene TRBJ2-1; tentatively, D is TRBD2 (6 bases). CDR1 and CDR2 (germline): MDHEN, SYDVKM. The V and J ends lost 4 bases and 4 bases respectively, with 14 bases between them. CDR3 length: 15 amino acids. CDR3 sequence: CASSWAGKIYNEQFF. The CDR3 DNA follows: TGTGCCAGCAGTTGGGCGGGAAAGATTTACAATGAGCAGTTCTTC.

The chain recombines TRBV11-2 with TRBJ1-1, with 10 bases aligning to TRBD1. CDR1 is SGHAT, CDR2 FQNNGV, per germline. The CDR3 contains 16 residues. The V and J ends lost 1 base and 0 bases, in that order; junction bases with no gene match: 2. Written as DNA, the CDR3 is TGTGCCAGCAGCTTAGGGGGACAGGGGATGAACACTGAAGCTTTCTTT. It specifies CASSLGGQGMNTEAFF.

The chain links TRBV5-8 to TRBJ2-3; 9 nucleotides agree with TRBD2. Germline V lookup: CDR1 SGHTS, CDR2 YDEGEE. The CDR3 has 16 amino acids. Trimming at V came to 3 bases and at J to 6 bases, leaving 11 bases not matched to a gene. CDR3 DNA sequence: TGTGCCAGCAGCTCCCCACGCGGGGGGGCCCTGGATACGCAGTATTTT. Translating it yields CASSSPRGGALDTQYF.

The gene calls are TRBV6-5 and TRBJ2-1; TRBD1 aligns across 7 bases. The junction had 9 bases not matched to a gene; V was cut back by 6 bases and J by 4 bases. The CDR3 has 15 residues. CDR1 and CDR2 from the germline V gene are MNHEY and SVGAGI. This chain's CDR3 is CASSAWTGIYNEQFF. The CDR3 DNA is TGTGCCAGCAGCGCTTGGACAGGCATTTACAATGAGCAGTTCTTC.

The CDR3 DNA sequence: TGTGCCAGTAGTATAAGGGGGAACAATCAGCCCCAGCATTTT. Protein product: CASSIRGNNQPQHF. The chain recombines TRBV19 with TRBJ1-5; possible D gene TRBD1, 6 bases. This CDR3 region has 14 residues. V was shortened by 2 bases and J by 3 bases, with 8 bases between the two germline ends. Per the germline V gene, CDR1 is LNHDA and CDR2 is SQIVND (reference sequence).